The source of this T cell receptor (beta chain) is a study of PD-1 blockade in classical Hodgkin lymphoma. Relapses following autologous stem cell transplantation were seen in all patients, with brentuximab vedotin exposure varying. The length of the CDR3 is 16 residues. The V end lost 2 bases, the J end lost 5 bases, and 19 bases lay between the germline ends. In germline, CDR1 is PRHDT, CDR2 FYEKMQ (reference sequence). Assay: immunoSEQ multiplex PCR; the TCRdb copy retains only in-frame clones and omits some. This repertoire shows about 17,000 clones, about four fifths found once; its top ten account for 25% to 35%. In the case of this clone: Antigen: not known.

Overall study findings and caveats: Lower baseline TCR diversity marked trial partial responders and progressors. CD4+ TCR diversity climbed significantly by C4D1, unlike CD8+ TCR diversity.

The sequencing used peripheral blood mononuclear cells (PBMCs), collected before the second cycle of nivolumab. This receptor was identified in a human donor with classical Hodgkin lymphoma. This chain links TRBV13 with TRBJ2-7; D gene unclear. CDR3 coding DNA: TGTGCCAGCAGCTTATGGAGAGGCTCGAGTGCCCACGAGCAGTACTTC. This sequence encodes CASSLWRGSSAHEQYF.